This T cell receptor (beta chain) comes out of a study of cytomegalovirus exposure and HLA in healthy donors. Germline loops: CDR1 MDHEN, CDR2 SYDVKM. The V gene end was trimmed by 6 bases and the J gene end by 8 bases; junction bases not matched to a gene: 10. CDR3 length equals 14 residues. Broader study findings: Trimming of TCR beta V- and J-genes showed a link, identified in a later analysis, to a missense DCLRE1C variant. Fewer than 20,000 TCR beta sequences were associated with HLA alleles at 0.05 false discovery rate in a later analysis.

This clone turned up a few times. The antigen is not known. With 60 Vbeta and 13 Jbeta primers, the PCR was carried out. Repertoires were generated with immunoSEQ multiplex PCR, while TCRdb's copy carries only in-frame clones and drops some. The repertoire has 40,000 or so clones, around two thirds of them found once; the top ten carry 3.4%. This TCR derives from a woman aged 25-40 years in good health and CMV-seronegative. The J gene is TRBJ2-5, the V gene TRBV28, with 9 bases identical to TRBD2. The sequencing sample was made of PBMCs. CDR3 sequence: CASRGLAGSETQYF. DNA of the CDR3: TGTGCCAGCAGGGGGCTAGCGGGGTCTGAAACCCAGTACTTC.